The sequence of this T cell receptor (beta chain) was determined in a study of CD8 T cells in ankylosing spondylitis (dated by TCRdb to the late 2010s). Regarding the study in general: T cell receptor beta repertoires were profiled in healthy donors and ankylosing spondylitis patients so that disease-linked TCR variants could be found. In total, the full study cohort was made up of 110 or so healthy donors and more than 20 ankylosing spondylitis patients. Peripheral blood was sampled, and synovial fluid was additionally collected from ankylosing spondylitis patients.

The CDR3 goes from the cysteine to the phenylalanine over 17 residues. Only the CDR3 part of the read is kept: 51 bases, read in frame from the first base. Trimming removed 1 base from V and 5 bases from J; the gene matches leave 11 bases unexplained. Reading the germline V gene gives CDR1 LGHNA and CDR2 YNFKEQ. Sequenced on an Illumina HiSeq 2500. Quantitative 5'-RACE with molecular barcodes was the method used to prepare the TCR beta libraries. On the study's bioinformatics: To identify disease-linked TCR variants, a new computational method was used, one built on a probabilistic model of VDJ rearrangement. Clones were called with MiXCR by TCRdb after fastp trimmed the public reads at Q25, and only in-frame beta chains were retained. CDR3 protein sequences are deduplicated, and each keeps its most common genes and DNA. TCRdb's processing, not the study's, gives the V and J calls here. This sample is represented by about 800,000 distinct CDR3 sequences; over 9.5% of them were singletons. Roughly 0.51% of the sample is taken by the ten largest.

Here is what the overall study found, with its caveats: Blood from ankylosing spondylitis patients appeared to be characterized by a TCR beta motif composed of eight highly homologous amino acid variants. The disease-linked clones showed a CD8+ phenotype and occurred at relatively low frequencies in peripheral blood. Some of the motif variants had been reported before in the synovial fluid and blood of reactive arthritis patients, a finding that suggests common disease-initiation mechanisms. The disease-linked clones were reported as significantly enriched in matched synovial fluid samples from ankylosing spondylitis patients.

Remarks on this clonotype: Its specific antigen is unknown. Within one base of it there is no much larger clone, and no base qualities were kept.

This sequence originates from a male donor with ankylosing spondylitis. The chain is assembled from TRBV4-2 and TRBJ2-3; 8 nucleotides in the junction match TRBD2. The sequencing sample was made of blood, either unsorted or a sorted T cell fraction (not recorded which). The sequenced DNA is TGTGCCAGCAGCCAAGCCCCGCAAGCGGGAGAAGGAGATACGCAGTATTTT. Translated, this gives CASSQAPQAGEGDTQYF.